The T cell receptor (beta chain) under discussion was sequenced for a study of blood T cell repertoires in COVID-19. As to this clone: Other nucleotide sequences in the sample specify the same CDR3.

TCRdb's copy holds only in-frame clones and misses some; the assay was immunoSEQ multiplex PCR. The sample shows 250,000 or so clones, around 90% of them seen only once. The germline CDR1 and CDR2 sequences are LNHDA and SQIVND (reference sequence). The V gene lost 4 bases and the J gene lost 1 base, with 5 bases spanning the gap. This CDR3 comprises 13 residues. Sample: PBMCs or T cells enriched from blood (not recorded which). This chain connects TRBV19 to TRBJ2-1; D remains ambiguous. This TCR was sampled from a woman in her 30s who had been exposed to COVID-19. CDR3 in amino acids: CASSSGSYNEQFF. The CDR3 DNA sequence: TGTGCCAGTAGTAGCGGATCCTACAATGAGCAGTTCTTC.